Following are 25 T cell receptor beta chains from one sample sequenced in a study of lung T cells in sarcoidosis with Löfgren's syndrome. TCRdb redid the calling of the reads with MiXCR, one entry per CDR3 protein. The data show approximately 19,000 distinct CDR3 sequences, with about 20% seen just once and around 4.1% held by the top ten. The specimen was CD4+ T cells from PBMCs. The receptors were gathered from a human donor with sarcoidosis (Löfgren's syndrome or another form), or a control subject (not recorded which).

By sample fraction, this clonotype is medium-sized (0.01 to 0.1%). V is TRBV20-1 and J is TRBJ2-1; D not certain. CDR3 length: 13 amino acids. Germline CDR1 is DFQATT and CDR2 is SNEGSKA (reference sequence). Written as DNA, the CDR3 is TGCAGAACCCAGACTCCTTTGAACAATGAGCAGTTCTTC. Encoded protein: CRTQTPLNNEQFF.

In this sample, this clonotype turned up many times. Mismatch with germline at one junction end may stem from a read error. The chain recombines TRBV6-6 with TRBJ2-7, with 8 positions matching TRBD1. This CDR3 has 14 residues. Germline V gene lookup returns CDR1 MNHNY and CDR2 SVGAGI (reference sequence). The chain's CDR3 is CASSYLTGDDERYF. The CDR3 DNA is TGTGCCAGCAGTTACTTGACAGGGGACGACGAGCGGTACTTC.

This clonotype was counted many times. The V gene is TRBV20-1, the J gene TRBJ2-5, with D tentatively TRBD2 (5 bases). Germline assignment: CDR1 DFQATT and CDR2 SNEGSKA (reference sequence). V gave up 4 bases and J gave up 5 bases, with 20 bases separating them. This CDR3 has 15 residues. CDR3 coding DNA: TGCAGTGCTACCAGCGGAGTCTCGGATTCGGAGACCCAGTACTTC. Protein sequence: CSATSGVSDSETQYF.

The genes are TRBV12-3 or TRBV12-4 and TRBJ2-1, with a weak D call TRBD2 (6 bases). V lost 6 bases, J lost 9 bases, and 21 bases lay in between. This CDR3 has 15 residues. In nucleotides, the CDR3 is TGTGCCAGCAGCCCTCGGGGGAACGCTTGGGGTGAGCAGTTCTTC. It encodes CASSPRGNAWGEQFF.

This clonotype counts as medium-sized. This chain joins TRBV27 and TRBJ2-6; TRBD1 might be the D (5 bases). Germline CDR1 and CDR2: MNHEY and SMNVEV (reference sequence). The CDR3 length is 17 residues. Trimming took 8 bases from V and 1 from J, leaving 18 bases between them. The chain's CDR3 is CASGTRQFSSGANVLTF. Here the CDR3 DNA reads TGTGCCAGCGGTACACGACAGTTCTCTTCTGGGGCCAACGTCCTGACTTTC.

This clonotype has at least ten counts. CDR3 sequence: CASSLGSTGNGETQYF. The CDR3 DNA sequence: TGCGCCAGCAGCTTGGGCTCGACAGGGAATGGAGAGACCCAGTACTTC. The chain employs TRBV5-1 and TRBJ2-5; 7 bases are shared with TRBD1. Germline V gives CDR1 SGHRS, CDR2 YFSETQ. J lost 4 bases, V lost 0 bases, and 9 bases had no gene match. This CDR3 region has 16 residues.

In this sample, this clonotype turned up many times. The rearrangement links TRBV28 to TRBJ2-7; D remains unclear. The germline V gene has CDR1 MDHEN and CDR2 SYDVKM. With 3 bases removed from V and 1 base from J, the gap between germline ends came to 10 bases. This CDR3 region has 14 residues. The CDR3 DNA is TGTGCCAGCAGTTTGCACAACCCATCCTACGAGCAGTACTTC. It encodes CASSLHNPSYEQYF. The full variable domain, completed using reference TRBV28 and TRBJ2-7, is DVKVTQSSRYLVKRTGEKVFLECVQDMDHENMFWYRQDPGLGLRLIYFSYDVKMKEKGDIPEGYSVSREKKERFSLILESASTNQTSMYLCASSLHNPSYEQYFGPGTRLTVT.

This clonotype is categorized as medium-sized. The CDR3 is CASTNAGRPTEAFF. In DNA, the CDR3 is TGTGCCAGCACGAACGCGGGGCGGCCAACTGAAGCTTTCTTT. This chain connects TRBV28 to TRBJ1-1; D might be TRBD1 (5 bases). The V gene lost 7 bases and the J gene lost 5 bases, with 17 bases spanning the gap. Germline V gives CDR1 MDHEN, CDR2 SYDVKM. The CDR3 is 14 amino acids.

This clonotype is medium-sized (0.01 to 0.1%) by share. The J gene is TRBJ2-3, the V gene TRBV20-1, with 10 bases lining up with TRBD2. The germline V gene has CDR1 DFQATT and CDR2 SNEGSKA (reference sequence). The junction had 7 bases not matched to a gene; V was cut back by 3 bases and J by 4 bases. This CDR3 contains 15 residues. The CDR3 nucleotides are TGCAGTGCTAGTTTCCTAGCGGGAGATGCAGATACGCAGTATTTT. This encodes CSASFLAGDADTQYF.

V gene TRBV12-3 or TRBV12-4 combines with J gene TRBJ2-6; D ambiguous. This CDR3 comprises 17 residues. Trimming removed 5 bases at V and 4 bases at J, with 18 bases between. Here the CDR3 reads CASSPWTTVRGANVLTF. The CDR3 DNA reads TGTGCCAGCAGTCCCTGGACGACCGTTCGGGGGGCCAACGTCCTGACTTTC.

On this clonotype itself: A junction end diverges from the germline sequence, so it may reflect a read error. The chain joins TRBV4-1 to TRBJ2-7; D is tentatively TRBD1 or TRBD2 (6 bases each). The germline V gene encodes CDR1 MGHRA and CDR2 YSYEKL. The CDR3 sequence is 14 residues long. The CDR3: CASSPGHPVREQHF. The CDR3 bases are TGCGCCAGCAGCCCGGGACATCCCGTTCGGGAGCAGCACTTC.

This clonotype was detected only a few times. This may come from a read error, since a much larger clone is one base off. V is TRBV4-2 and J is TRBJ1-3; D remains unclear. Trimming took 1 base from V and 3 from J, leaving 16 bases between them. CDR3 size: 17 residues. Germline V gene lookup returns CDR1 LGHNA and CDR2 YNFKEQ. CDR3 nucleotide sequence: TGTGCCAGCAGCCAAGGTTTAGCGTCTCAGAGTGGAAACACCATATATTTT. Translated, it gives CASSQGLASQSGNTIYF.

The J gene is TRBJ2-1, the V gene TRBV6-5; 10 bases match TRBD2. Unmatched junction bases numbered 7, after V lost 6 bases and J lost 8 bases. The germline CDR1 and CDR2 sequences are MNHEY and SVGAGI. The CDR3 loop spans 14 amino acids. CDR3 sequence (DNA): TGTGCCAGCAGCTTAGAACTAGCGGGATATGAGCAGTTCTTC. Amino acids: CASSLELAGYEQFF.

A word on this clonotype: A much more abundant neighbour one base away suggests this may be a read error. The rearrangement uses TRBV5-1 and TRBJ2-2; TRBD1 matches 7 bases. The germline V gene encodes CDR1 SGHRS and CDR2 YFSETQ. The length of the CDR3 is 12 residues. The chain's CDR3 is CASSSGTDRPDF. In DNA form, the CDR3 reads TGCGCCAGCAGCTCGGGAACGGACAGGCCGGATTTT.

This clonotype rates as medium-sized. This rearrangement joins TRBV6-6 to TRBJ2-1; TRBD1 matches at 10 bases. The germline V gene encodes CDR1 MNHNY and CDR2 SVGAGI (reference sequence). This CDR3 comprises 16 residues. V shed 2 bases and J 6 bases; nucleotides not matched to a gene: 7. The DNA for the CDR3 is TGTGCCAGCAGTTACGTGGGGACAGGGGTTGGCAATGAGCAGTTCTTC. As protein: CASSYVGTGVGNEQFF.

Ten or more counts support this clonotype. V gene TRBV3-1 combines with J gene TRBJ2-3; D is undetermined. Per germline, CDR1 LGHDT and CDR2 YNNKEL (reference sequence). V gave up 2 bases and J gave up 1 base, with 10 bases separating them. The CDR3 is 15 residues long. CDR3 region: CASSQYFTRTDTQYF. CDR3 bases: TGTGCCAGCAGCCAATACTTCACCCGCACAGATACGCAGTATTTT.

This clonotype was counted a few times. The chain links TRBV4-1 to TRBJ2-3; D might be TRBD2 (6 bases). Trimming shortened V by 3 bases and J by 0 bases, and 13 bases separated the two germline ends. CDR1 MGHRA and CDR2 YSYEKL come from the germline V gene. This CDR3 comprises 16 residues. The CDR3 nucleotides read TGCGCCAGCAGCCAGGAGTACGGGAGCAGCACAGATACGCAGTATTTT. It yields the protein CASSQEYGSSTDTQYF.

The table lists this clonotype with many counts. This chain connects TRBV2 to TRBJ2-5; D is ambiguous. This CDR3 is built from 11 residues. From germline, CDR1 is SNHLY and CDR2 FYNNEI. Trimming stripped 7 bases from V and 3 bases from J, with 6 bases between. CDR3 nucleotide sequence: TGTGCCAGCACGGCGGAAGAGACCCAGTACTTC. As protein: CASTAEETQYF. The variable domain in full, with the rest retrieved from reference TRBV2 and TRBJ2-5, is EPEVTQTPSHQVTQMGQEVILRCVPISNHLYFYWYRQILGQKVEFLVSFYNNEISEKSEIFDDQFSVERPDGSNFTLKIRSTKLEDSAMYFCASTAEETQYFGPGTRLLVL.

In this sample, this clonotype is medium-sized. The chain's CDR3 is CASSLAGGNNQPQHF. CDR3 bases: TGTGCCAGCAGCTTAGCAGGGGGCAACAATCAGCCCCAGCATTTT. The rearrangement links TRBV7-6 to TRBJ1-5; 7 nucleotides align to TRBD1. The V gene's germline CDR1 is SGHVS and CDR2 FNYEAQ. This CDR3 is 15 amino acids long. The J segment lost 3 bases and the V segment lost 0 bases, leaving 2 bases of the junction unmatched.

This clonotype was seen ten or more times. This chain uses TRBV7-8 with TRBJ2-7; a weak D match, TRBD1 (5 bases). Germline CDR1 and CDR2: SGHVS and FQNEAQ. The V gene lost 0 bases and the J gene lost 4 bases, with 13 bases spanning the gap. This CDR3 has 15 residues. The chain's CDR3 is CASSLARGKGYEQYF. CDR3 nucleotides: TGTGCCAGCAGCTTAGCGCGCGGTAAGGGGTACGAGCAGTACTTC.

This clonotype has ten or more counts. The chain uses TRBV7-2 and TRBJ2-7, with no clear D. Germline CDR1 and CDR2: SGHTA and FQGNSA. Trimming left V 1 base short and J 6 bases short, with 7 bases between. CDR3 length: 12 amino acids. The CDR3 DNA reads as TGTGCCAGCAGCTTAGGCATCGGCGAGCAGTACTTC. Its protein is CASSLGIGEQYF.

In its sample, this clonotype was seen many times. CDR3 nucleotide sequence: TGCGCCAGCAGCAGGGAGACAGATACGCAGTATTTT. Translation: CASSRETDTQYF. The V gene is TRBV5-1, the J gene TRBJ2-3, with TRBD2 as a possible D gene (5 bases). Trimming pared 4 bases from V and 3 bases from J, leaving 6 bases between. This CDR3 has 12 residues. Germline CDR1 SGHRS, CDR2 YFSETQ.

As concerns this clonotype: Being one base from a much bigger clone, this may be a read error. The chain links TRBV10-3 to TRBJ1-2, with 7 bases identical to TRBD1. There are 14 residues in the CDR3. Germline lookup yields CDR1 ENHRY and CDR2 SYGVKD. CDR3 amino acids: CAISQGSGGNGCTF. The CDR3 nucleotides read TGTGCCATCAGCCAAGGATCAGGGGGTAATGGCTGCACCTTC.

The chain is built from TRBV5-6 and TRBJ2-5; D tentatively fits TRBD1 or TRBD2 (5 bases each). The CDR3 is 15 amino acids. CDR1 and CDR2 (germline): SGHDT, YYEEEE. V was trimmed by 5 bases and J by 2 bases, leaving 16 bases between them. In DNA form, the CDR3 reads TGTGCCAGCAGATTAAATCCGGGACGGCAAGAGACCCAGTACTTC. It yields the protein CASRLNPGRQETQYF. The complete variable domain, with remaining parts taken from reference TRBV5-6 and TRBJ2-5, reads DAGVTQSPTHLIKTRGQQVTLRCSPKSGHDTVSWYQQALGQGPQFIFQYYEEEERQRGNFPDRFSGHQFPNYSSELNVNALLLGDSALYLCASRLNPGRQETQYFGPGTRLLVL.

For this clonotype: A read error is likely, as this CDR3 ends without the conserved phenylalanine or tryptophan. The V call is TRBV19, the J call TRBJ2-5; tentative D call: TRBD1 (5 bases). The CDR3 has 15 residues. CDR1 LNHDA and CDR2 SQIVND come from the germline V gene (reference sequence). The CDR3, as DNA: TGTGCCGGTAGTATTTTCGCGGCAGGGCTCGAGACCCAGTACTCC. Amino acid sequence: CAGSIFAAGLETQYS.